This note documents a single T cell receptor beta chain sequence. The CDR3 is 15 amino acids. Germline CDR1 SGHRS, CDR2 YFSETQ. V lost 4 bases, J lost 5 bases, and 10 bases stayed unmatched. This entry is derived from a study of cytomegalovirus exposure and HLA in healthy donors. Study-wide context: The 110 million or so unique TCR beta sequences, from about 179 million T cells, were found by an earlier analysis.

With 60 Vbeta and 13 Jbeta primers, the PCR was carried out. Sequencing was performed with immunoSEQ multiplex PCR; in TCRdb, only in-frame clones are kept and a portion is missing. The table shows over 110,000 clones, with approximately 78% occurring only once. The source is a woman aged 35 to 49 in good health and CMV-seropositive. Specimen: PBMCs. V and J are TRBV5-1 and TRBJ2-5; 8 positions agree with TRBD1. The CDR3 region is CASSPPGTGGETQYF. The CDR3 bases are TGCGCCAGCAGCCCCCCCGGGACAGGCGGGGAGACCCAGTACTTC.